These 25 T cell receptor beta chains were sequenced from one sample in a study of CD8 T cells in ankylosing spondylitis. Study outcomes and limitations: Among TCR beta sequences, a motif of eight highly homologous variants appeared characteristic of ankylosing spondylitis blood.

MiXCR was run by TCRdb on the 5' RACE reads, yielding one entry per CDR3 protein. The table lists around 430,000 distinct CDR3 sequences, about a sixth of them singletons, with just over 1% in the top ten. Their antigens are not known. Sequencing was carried out using blood, either unsorted or a sorted T cell fraction (not recorded which). These receptors were obtained from a male donor with ankylosing spondylitis.

This clonotype was observed at least ten times. CDR3: CASSYSTGQPQHF. The CDR3 coding sequence is TGTGCCAGCAGTTACTCGACGGGTCAGCCCCAGCATTTT. The chain combines TRBV6-5 with TRBJ1-5; no definite D call. Germline assignment: CDR1 MNHEY and CDR2 SVGAGI. The CDR3 totals 13 residues. Trimming stripped 0 bases from V and 6 bases from J, with 6 bases between.

The chain combines TRBV20-1 with TRBJ1-1; 10 bases are shared with TRBD1. The germline gives CDR1 DFQATT, CDR2 SNEGSKA (reference sequence). The CDR3 is 13 amino acids. V shed 6 bases, J shed 6 bases, and the junction held 7 bases outside the gene matches. For the CDR3, the DNA is TGCAGTGCAGATGGACAGGGGGGATCTGAAGCTTTCTTT. The encoded protein is CSADGQGGSEAFF.

The chain links TRBV15 to TRBJ1-5; the match to TRBD1 covers 8 bases. Germline CDR1 is LNHNV and CDR2 is YYDKDF (reference sequence). The CDR3 loop spans 17 amino acids. V shed 5 bases and J 3 bases; nucleotides not matched to a gene: 12. CDR3 loop: CATSGRGLGVNNQPQHF. CDR3 in DNA: TGTGCCACCAGCGGCAGGGGGCTAGGAGTTAACAATCAGCCCCAGCATTTT.

This clonotype was observed a few times. V and J are TRBV20-1 and TRBJ2-1, with D uncertain. Between the trimmed V and J ends, which lost 6 bases and 8 bases, there was a span of 8 bases. The CDR3 spans 10 residues. Germline lookup yields CDR1 DFQATT and CDR2 SNEGSKA (reference sequence). The CDR3 nucleotides are TGCAGTGCCAGCCATGATGAGCAGTTCTTC. This gives the protein CSASHDEQFF.

In its sample, this clonotype was seen a few times. The rearrangement joins TRBV20-1 to TRBJ2-7; possibly TRBD2 for D (6 bases). The CDR3 runs 14 residues. Germline-derived CDR1 and CDR2 are DFQATT and SNEGSKA (reference sequence). With 5 bases removed from V and 3 bases from J, the gap between germline ends came to 17 bases. DNA for the CDR3: TGCAGTGCTCCCCCCGGGGACTCGGGCTACGAGCAGTACTTC. Its protein product is CSAPPGDSGYEQYF.

The sample holds a few counts of this clonotype. This chain links TRBV20-1 with TRBJ1-6, with D unclear. The CDR3 is 14 amino acids. V gave up 3 bases and J gave up 7 bases, with 13 bases separating them. Germline V gene data show CDR1 as DFQATT and CDR2 as SNEGSKA (reference sequence). As DNA, the CDR3 is TGCAGTGCTAGTACGGGAAAACTAAATTCACCCCTCCACTTT. Translated, it gives CSASTGKLNSPLHF.

The sample holds a few counts of this clonotype. The J gene is TRBJ2-2, the V gene TRBV11-2; D ambiguous. Per germline, CDR1 SGHAT and CDR2 FQNNGV. V shed 5 bases and J shed 2 bases, with 12 bases lying between them. The CDR3 loop spans 15 amino acids. Written as DNA, the CDR3 is TGTGCCAGCAGCCCGCTGGCCAGCAACACCGGGGAGCTGTTTTTT. This codes for CASSPLASNTGELFF.

This clonotype showed up just a few times. The CDR3 sequence: CASSYPKEGGIEQFF. The DNA for the CDR3 is TGTGCCAGCAGTTACCCCAAAGAGGGGGGGATTGAGCAGTTCTTC. The chain couples TRBV6-5 to TRBJ2-1; a possible D gene is TRBD2 (7 bases). The CDR3 loop spans 15 amino acids. Trimming removed 2 bases at V and 9 bases at J, with 17 bases between. Germline V CDR1 and CDR2: MNHEY, SVGAGI.

In its sample, this clonotype was seen many times. This chain uses TRBV12-3 or TRBV12-4 with TRBJ2-1, with 8 bases aligning to TRBD2. V shed 6 bases, J shed 5 bases, and the junction held 9 bases outside the gene matches. The CDR3 sequence is 15 residues long. The CDR3 reads CASSLRGAGDNEQFF. DNA of the CDR3: TGTGCCAGCAGCCTGCGGGGGGCCGGGGACAATGAGCAGTTCTTC.

The sample holds many counts of this clonotype. This rearrangement joins TRBV12-3 or TRBV12-4 to TRBJ1-1; 7 nucleotides agree with TRBD1. The CDR3 runs to 14 residues. The ends lost 2 bases at V and 1 base at J; junction bases unmatched: 1. This chain's CDR3 is CASSLRTGNTEAFF. CDR3 in DNA: TGTGCCAGCAGTTTACGGACAGGGAACACTGAAGCTTTCTTT.

A few counts support this clonotype. The chain carries TRBV28 and TRBJ2-7; 7 bases are shared with TRBD2. The CDR3 covers 13 residues. From germline, CDR1 is MDHEN and CDR2 SYDVKM. J lost 4 bases, V lost 4 bases, and 4 bases had no gene match. CDR3 nucleotides: TGTGCCAGCAGTTCACCCGGGAGGTACGAGCAGTACTTC. Translated: CASSSPGRYEQYF.

The rearrangement links TRBV2 to TRBJ1-1; no clear D gene. Trimming stripped 3 bases from V and 2 bases from J, with 10 bases between. The germline V gene encodes CDR1 SNHLY and CDR2 FYNNEI. The CDR3 contains 14 residues. The CDR3, as DNA: TGTGCCAGCAGTGAGGGCAGCCTAAACACTGAAGCTTTCTTT. Translation gives CASSEGSLNTEAFF.

This rearrangement joins TRBV12-3 or TRBV12-4 to TRBJ1-5; 7 nucleotides match TRBD1. The CDR3 is made up of 15 amino acids. The trim removed 6 bases at V and 3 bases at J, leaving 8 bases unmatched. CDR3 DNA sequence: TGTGCCAGCAGCCTTGGACAGGCGGCCAATCAGCCCCAGCATTTT. This codes for CASSLGQAANQPQHF.

This clonotype showed up many times. The chain carries TRBV3-1 and TRBJ2-1; no reliable D call. CDR3 size: 15 residues. Germline values: CDR1 LGHDT, CDR2 YNNKEL (reference sequence). The V gene lost 7 bases and the J gene lost 2 bases, with 15 bases spanning the gap. The CDR3 DNA reads as TGTGCCAGCACCAGAGACGTTGACCCCTACAATGAGCAGTTCTTC. It encodes CASTRDVDPYNEQFF.

This sequence joins TRBV20-1 and TRBJ1-5; no reliable D call. This CDR3 contains 14 residues. Trimming removed 4 bases at V and 0 bases at J, with 10 bases between. The germline CDR1 and CDR2 sequences are DFQATT and SNEGSKA (reference sequence). The CDR3 region is CSATRTDSNQPQHF. Written as DNA, the CDR3 is TGCAGTGCTACCCGGACGGATAGCAATCAGCCCCAGCATTTT.

The V and J genes are TRBV5-8 and TRBJ2-3, with TRBD2 as a possible D gene (5 bases). V lost 3 bases and J 5 bases, leaving 16 bases between the germline ends. There are 15 residues in the CDR3. Germline lookup yields CDR1 SGHTS and CDR2 YDEGEE. For the CDR3, the DNA is TGTGCCAGCAGCTCATTACTAGGAGTTGGAGATACGCAGTATTTT. This encodes CASSSLLGVGDTQYF.

This clonotype has just a few counts. The V and J genes are TRBV10-3 and TRBJ1-4, with no clear D. The V gene lost 8 bases and the J gene lost 5 bases, with 12 bases spanning the gap. Germline V CDR1 and CDR2: ENHRY, SYGVKD. CDR3 length equals 13 residues. This chain's CDR3 is CAISASVNEKLFF. The CDR3 nucleotides are TGTGCCATCTCAGCTTCGGTCAATGAAAAACTGTTTTTT.

The gene calls are TRBV4-1 and TRBJ2-3; unclear D gene. Trimming took 2 bases from V and 2 from J, leaving 5 bases between them. Germline V gives CDR1 MGHRA, CDR2 YSYEKL. The CDR3 extends over 13 amino acids. The CDR3, as DNA: TGCGCCAGCAGCCAAACTGCCACAGATACGCAGTATTTT. Translated, it gives CASSQTATDTQYF.

V and J are TRBV7-2 and TRBJ2-1; D gene uncertain. V lost 3 bases and J lost 6, with 9 bases in between. The CDR3 spans 13 residues. Looked up from germline, CDR1 is SGHTA and CDR2 is FQGNSA. The CDR3 sequence: CASSFTIGNEQFF. The CDR3, as DNA: TGTGCCAGCAGCTTTACGATAGGCAATGAGCAGTTCTTC.

The gene calls are TRBV5-1 and TRBJ2-6; D tentatively fits TRBD1 or TRBD2 (5 bases each). Trimming pared 0 bases from V and 2 bases from J, leaving 9 bases between. The germline gives CDR1 SGHRS, CDR2 YFSETQ. CDR3 length: 16 residues. CDR3 sequence: CASSLAVGAGANVLTF. As DNA, the CDR3 is TGCGCCAGCAGCTTGGCCGTGGGGGCTGGGGCCAACGTCCTGACTTTC.

The CDR3, as DNA: TGTGCCAGCAGTGAACCGACTAGCGGCTACGAGCAGTACTTC. As protein: CASSEPTSGYEQYF. This chain uses TRBV6-1 with TRBJ2-7; 9 positions match TRBD2. Germline lookup yields CDR1 MNHNS and CDR2 SASEGT. This CDR3 region has 14 residues. V was clipped by 2 bases and J by 3 bases; unmatched bases: 2.

This chain uses TRBV21-1 with TRBJ1-1. TRBV21-1 is annotated as a pseudogene. The CDR3 length is 21 residues. The DNA of the CDR3 is TGTGCCAGCACCAAACGGTTCGGTGGAGGGCACCGGCCACAGGTGAGGGCTGAAGCTTTCTTT. It is translated as CASTKRFGGGHRPQVRAEAFF.

This clonotype was counted a few times. The rearrangement joins TRBV2 to TRBJ1-1; a possible D gene is TRBD1 (5 bases). Germline V gene lookup returns CDR1 SNHLY and CDR2 FYNNEI. This CDR3 is built from 14 residues. V was shortened by 3 bases and J by 1 base, with 9 bases between the two germline ends. This CDR3 reads CASSEMGENTEAFF. CDR3 sequence (DNA): TGTGCCAGCAGTGAGATGGGGGAGAACACTGAAGCTTTCTTT.

This clonotype showed up many times. The CDR3 region has the DNA TGTGCCAGCAGGCCGACAGGCCCCAATCAGCCCCAGCATTTT. It encodes CASRPTGPNQPQHF. The V gene is TRBV6-1, the J gene TRBJ1-5, with TRBD1 as a possible D gene (6 bases). The CDR3 spans 14 residues. V was cut by 6 bases and J by 3 bases, with 12 bases left in between. The germline CDR1 and CDR2 sequences are MNHNS and SASEGT.

The V gene is TRBV14, the J gene TRBJ1-1; D uncertain. From germline, CDR1 is SGHDN and CDR2 FVKESK. There are 12 residues in the CDR3. The ends were cut back, 8 bases at V and 8 bases at J, with 15 bases in the middle. CDR3 DNA: TGTGCCAGCTCGACCGGACTCCAAGAAGCTTTCTTT. Translating it yields CASSTGLQEAFF.